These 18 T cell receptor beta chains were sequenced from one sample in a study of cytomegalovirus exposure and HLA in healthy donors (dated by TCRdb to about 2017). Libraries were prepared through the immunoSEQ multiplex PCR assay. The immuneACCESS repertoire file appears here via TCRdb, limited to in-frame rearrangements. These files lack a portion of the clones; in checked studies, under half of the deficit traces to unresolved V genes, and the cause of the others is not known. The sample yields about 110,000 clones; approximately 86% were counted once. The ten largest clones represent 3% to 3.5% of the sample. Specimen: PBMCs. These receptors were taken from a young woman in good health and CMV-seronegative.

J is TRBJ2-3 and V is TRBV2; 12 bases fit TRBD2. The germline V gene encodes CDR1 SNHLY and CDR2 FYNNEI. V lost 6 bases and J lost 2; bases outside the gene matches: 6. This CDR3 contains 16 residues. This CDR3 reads CASRDRTSGDTDTQYF. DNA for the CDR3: TGTGCCAGCAGAGACAGGACTAGCGGGGACACAGATACGCAGTATTTT. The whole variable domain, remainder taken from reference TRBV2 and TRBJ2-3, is EPEVTQTPSHQVTQMGQEVILRCVPISNHLYFYWYRQILGQKVEFLVSFYNNEISEKSEIFDDQFSVERPDGSNFTLKIRSTKLEDSAMYFCASRDRTSGDTDTQYFGPGTRLTVL.

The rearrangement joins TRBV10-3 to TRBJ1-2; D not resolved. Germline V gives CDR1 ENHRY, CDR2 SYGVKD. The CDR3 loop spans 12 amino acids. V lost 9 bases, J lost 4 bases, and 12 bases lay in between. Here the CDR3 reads CAMTSGGYGYTF. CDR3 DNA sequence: TGTGCCATGACGTCTGGAGGCTATGGCTACACCTTC.

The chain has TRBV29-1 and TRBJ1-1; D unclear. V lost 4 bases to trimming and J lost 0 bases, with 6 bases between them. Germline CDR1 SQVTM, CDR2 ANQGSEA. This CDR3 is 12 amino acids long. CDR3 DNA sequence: TGCAGCGTTGTTCCGGTGAACACTGAAGCTTTCTTT. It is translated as CSVVPVNTEAFF.

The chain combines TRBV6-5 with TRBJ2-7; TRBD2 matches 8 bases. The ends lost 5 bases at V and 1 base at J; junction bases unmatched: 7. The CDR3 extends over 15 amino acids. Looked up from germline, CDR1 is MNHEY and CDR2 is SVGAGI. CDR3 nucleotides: TGTGCCAGCAGTCCCGGGGGGGGGATATCCTACGAGCAGTACTTC. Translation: CASSPGGGISYEQYF.

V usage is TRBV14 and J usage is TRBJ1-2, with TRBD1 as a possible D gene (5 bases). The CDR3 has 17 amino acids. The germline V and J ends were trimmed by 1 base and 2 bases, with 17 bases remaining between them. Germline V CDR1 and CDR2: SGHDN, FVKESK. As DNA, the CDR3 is TGTGCCAGCAGCCAAGCGCAGGAGCCTCAGGGAAACTATGGCTACACCTTC. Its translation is CASSQAQEPQGNYGYTF.

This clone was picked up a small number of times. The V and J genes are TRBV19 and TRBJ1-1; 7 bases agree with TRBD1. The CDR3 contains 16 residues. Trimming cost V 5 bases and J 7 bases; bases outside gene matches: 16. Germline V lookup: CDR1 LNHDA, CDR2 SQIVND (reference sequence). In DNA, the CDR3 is TGTGCCAGTAGTCTTCTACCGAGACAGGGAGGTCGTGAAGCTTTCTTT. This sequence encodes CASSLLPRQGGREAFF.

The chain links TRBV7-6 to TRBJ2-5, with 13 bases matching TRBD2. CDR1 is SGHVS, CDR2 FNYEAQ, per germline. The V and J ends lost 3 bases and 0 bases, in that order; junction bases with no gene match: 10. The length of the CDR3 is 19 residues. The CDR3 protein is CASSLIGLAGARYQETQYF. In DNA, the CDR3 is TGTGCCAGCAGCTTGATCGGACTAGCGGGGGCCCGGTACCAAGAGACCCAGTACTTC.

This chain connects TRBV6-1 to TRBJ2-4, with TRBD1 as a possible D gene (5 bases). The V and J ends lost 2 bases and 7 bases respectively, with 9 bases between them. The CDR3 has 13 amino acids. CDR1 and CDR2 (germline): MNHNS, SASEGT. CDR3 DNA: TGTGCCAGCAGTGAATCGCCAGGGAACATTCAGTACTTC. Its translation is CASSESPGNIQYF.

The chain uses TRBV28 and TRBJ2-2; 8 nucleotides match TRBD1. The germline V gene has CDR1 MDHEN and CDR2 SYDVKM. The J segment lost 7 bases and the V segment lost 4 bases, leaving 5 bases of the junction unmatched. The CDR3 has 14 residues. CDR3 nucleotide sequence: TGTGCCAGCAGTTGGGGGACAGGCCACGGGGAGCTGTTTTTT. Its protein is CASSWGTGHGELFF.

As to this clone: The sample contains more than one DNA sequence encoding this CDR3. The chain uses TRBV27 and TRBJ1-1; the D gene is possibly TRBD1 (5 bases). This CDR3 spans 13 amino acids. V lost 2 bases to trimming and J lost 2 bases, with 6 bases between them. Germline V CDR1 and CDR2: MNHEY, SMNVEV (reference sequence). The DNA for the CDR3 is TGTGCCAGCAGTTTAACAGGAAACACTGAAGCTTTCTTT. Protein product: CASSLTGNTEAFF.

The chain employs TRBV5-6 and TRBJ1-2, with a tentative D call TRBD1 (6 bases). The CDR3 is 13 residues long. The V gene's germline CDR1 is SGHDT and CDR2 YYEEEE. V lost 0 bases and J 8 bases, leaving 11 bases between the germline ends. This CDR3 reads CASSLGTATGYTF. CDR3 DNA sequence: TGTGCCAGCAGCTTGGGGACAGCCACGGGCTACACCTTC. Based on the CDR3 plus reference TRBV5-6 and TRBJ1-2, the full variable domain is DAGVTQSPTHLIKTRGQQVTLRCSPKSGHDTVSWYQQALGQGPQFIFQYYEEEERQRGNFPDRFSGHQFPNYSSELNVNALLLGDSALYLCASSLGTATGYTFGSGTRLTVV.

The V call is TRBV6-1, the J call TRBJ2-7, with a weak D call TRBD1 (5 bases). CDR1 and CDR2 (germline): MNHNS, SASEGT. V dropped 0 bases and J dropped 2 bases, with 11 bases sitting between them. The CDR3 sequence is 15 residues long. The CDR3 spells CASSEARTGPYEQYF. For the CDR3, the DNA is TGTGCCAGCAGTGAAGCGCGTACAGGCCCCTACGAGCAGTACTTC.

CDR3 in amino acids: CASSQPSGDEQYF. The CDR3 DNA reads as TGCGCCAGCAGCCAGCCCTCAGGGGACGAGCAGTACTTC. The J gene is TRBJ2-7, the V gene TRBV4-1; D is perhaps TRBD1 (6 bases). The V gene lost 3 bases and the J gene lost 5 bases, with 11 bases spanning the gap. Germline values: CDR1 MGHRA, CDR2 YSYEKL. The CDR3 is made up of 13 amino acids.

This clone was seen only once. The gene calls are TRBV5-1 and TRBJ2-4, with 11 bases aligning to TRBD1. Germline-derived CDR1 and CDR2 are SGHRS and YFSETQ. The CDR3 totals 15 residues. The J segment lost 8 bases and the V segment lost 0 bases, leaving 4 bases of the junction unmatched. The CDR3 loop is CASSLEGQGVDIQYF. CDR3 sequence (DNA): TGCGCCAGCAGCTTGGAGGGACAGGGGGTAGACATTCAGTACTTC.

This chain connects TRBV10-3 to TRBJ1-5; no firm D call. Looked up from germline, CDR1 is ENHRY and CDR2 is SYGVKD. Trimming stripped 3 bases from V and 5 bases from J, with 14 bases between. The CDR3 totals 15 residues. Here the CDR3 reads CAISDEKGGYQPQHF. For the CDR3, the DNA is TGTGCCATCAGTGATGAAAAGGGAGGTTATCAGCCCCAGCATTTT.

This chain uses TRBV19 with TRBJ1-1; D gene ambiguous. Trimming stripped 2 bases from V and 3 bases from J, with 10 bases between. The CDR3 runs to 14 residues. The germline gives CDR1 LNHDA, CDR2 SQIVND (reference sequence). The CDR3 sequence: CASSIQEGYTEAFF. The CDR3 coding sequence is TGTGCCAGTAGTATACAAGAGGGCTACACTGAAGCTTTCTTT.

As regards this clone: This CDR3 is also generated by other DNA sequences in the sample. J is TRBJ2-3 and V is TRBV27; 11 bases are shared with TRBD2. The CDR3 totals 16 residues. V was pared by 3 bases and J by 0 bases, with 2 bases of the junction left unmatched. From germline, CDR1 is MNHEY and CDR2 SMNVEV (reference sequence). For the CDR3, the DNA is TGTGCCAGCAGTTTCCGACTAGCGGGGAGCACAGATACGCAGTATTTT. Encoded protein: CASSFRLAGSTDTQYF.

The CDR3 reads CASSQGRLAGGQGNEQFF. CDR3 DNA sequence: TGTGCCAGCAGCCAAGGTAGACTAGCGGGGGGCCAGGGGAATGAGCAGTTCTTC. V gene TRBV4-2 combines with J gene TRBJ2-1; 13 nucleotides match TRBD2. The germline V gene encodes CDR1 LGHNA and CDR2 YNFKEQ. Trimming took 1 base from V and 7 from J; bases not matched to a gene: 10. The CDR3 contains 18 residues.